Below, 10 T cell receptor beta chains from the same sample are listed, as sequenced in a study of blood T cells in healthy people across ages. With a J-beta primer mix and a sample-barcoded 5' primer, a second PCR ran about 6 to 11 cycles. TCRdb reprocessed the 5' RACE reads with MiXCR, giving one entry per CDR3 protein. The repertoire consists of fewer than 750,000 distinct CDR3 sequences, with roughly half occurring once and the leading ten covering approximately 13%. The sequenced sample consisted of blood. Receptors originate from a woman older than 75 in good health.

This rearrangement joins TRBV29-1 to TRBJ1-5; D not resolved. Germline assignment: CDR1 SQVTM and CDR2 ANQGSEA. This CDR3 has 12 amino acids. The V end was cut by 6 bases, the J end by 9 bases, with 15 bases between. In DNA form, the CDR3 reads TGCAGCGTACTTTCTCCGCGGGGGCCCCAGCATTTT. Its translation is CSVLSPRGPQHF. The full variable domain, rest sourced from reference TRBV29-1 and TRBJ1-5, is SAVISQKPSRDICQRGTSLTIQCQVDSQVTMMFWYRQQPGQSLTLIATANQGSEATYESGFVIDKFPISRPNLTFSTLTVSNMSPEDSSIYLCSVLSPRGPQHFGDGTRLSIL.

In its sample, this clonotype was seen many times. This chain links TRBV9 with TRBJ2-5; a weak D match, TRBD1 (6 bases). CDR1 and CDR2 from the germline V gene are SGDLS and YYNGEE. The V end was cut by 4 bases, the J end by 2 bases, with 12 bases between. This CDR3 spans 14 amino acids. The CDR3 is CASSSRTAQETQYF. In DNA form, the CDR3 reads TGTGCCAGCAGCTCCAGGACAGCTCAAGAGACCCAGTACTTC.

The J gene is TRBJ1-2, the V gene TRBV20-1; 7 nucleotides line up with TRBD1. The CDR3 consists of 13 residues. The ends lost 3 bases at V and 2 bases at J; junction bases unmatched: 3. Germline V CDR1 and CDR2: DFQATT, SNEGSKA (reference sequence). CDR3 residues: CSARSGQNYGYTF. CDR3 DNA sequence: TGCAGTGCTAGGTCGGGACAGAACTATGGCTACACCTTC.

The rearrangement joins TRBV25-1 to TRBJ2-5, with D tentatively TRBD2 (6 bases). Trimming cost V 1 base and J 11 bases, with 20 bases left between them. This CDR3 region has 15 residues. CDR1 and CDR2 from the germline V gene are MGHDK and SYGVNS. The CDR3 region is CASSEFGGTYKEQYF. The CDR3 DNA reads TGTGCCAGCAGTGAATTTGGGGGGACCTACAAAGAGCAGTACTTC.

The chain is built from TRBV3-1 and TRBJ2-3; a possible D gene is TRBD1 (5 bases). V was trimmed by 5 bases and J by 4 bases, leaving 16 bases between them. The germline V gene has CDR1 LGHDT and CDR2 YNNKEL (reference sequence). CDR3 length: 15 residues. The CDR3 region has the DNA TGTGCCAGCAGCAACCAGGGTGGTAAAGCAGATACGCAGTATTTT. This sequence encodes CASSNQGGKADTQYF.

The rearrangement joins TRBV5-1 to TRBJ2-1, with 7 positions matching TRBD2. CDR1 SGHRS and CDR2 YFSETQ come from the germline V gene. The CDR3 contains 15 residues. V dropped 4 bases and J dropped 9; count of bases not matched to a gene: 13. CDR3: CASSLGGTISREQFF. The CDR3 DNA reads TGCGCCAGCAGCCTGGGGGGGACGATTTCTCGTGAGCAGTTCTTC.

This clonotype was counted at least ten times. The J gene is TRBJ2-7, the V gene TRBV20-1, with D perhaps TRBD1 (6 bases). Between the trimmed V and J ends, which lost 1 base and 7 bases, there was a span of 20 bases. This CDR3 has 15 residues. The V gene's germline CDR1 is DFQATT and CDR2 SNEGSKA (reference sequence). In DNA form, the CDR3 reads TGCAGTGCTAGAGTCTCCGGGACACGGTTGGGGGAGCAGTACTTC. It specifies CSARVSGTRLGEQYF.

Ten or more counts support this clonotype. V is TRBV3-1 and J is TRBJ1-1; the match to TRBD1 covers 8 bases. CDR1 LGHDT and CDR2 YNNKEL come from the germline V gene (reference sequence). The CDR3 spans 15 residues. V shed 4 bases and J 4 bases; nucleotides not matched to a gene: 8. CDR3: CASSPTDRAGTEAFF. CDR3 nucleotide sequence: TGTGCCAGCAGCCCAACGGACAGGGCAGGCACTGAAGCTTTCTTT.

This clonotype was found many times. This chain connects TRBV20-1 to TRBJ1-6; D remains unclear. The V end was cut by 3 bases, the J end by 4 bases, with 16 bases between. This CDR3 spans 16 amino acids. Germline V gene lookup returns CDR1 DFQATT and CDR2 SNEGSKA (reference sequence). The CDR3 region has the DNA TGCAGTGCTAGGAGGACGTCGGATACTTATAATTCACCCCTCCACTTT. Translating gives CSARRTSDTYNSPLHF.

This rearrangement joins TRBV5-1 to TRBJ2-5, with 11 bases that match TRBD1. The germline CDR1 and CDR2 sequences are SGHRS and YFSETQ. V lost 4 bases and J lost 4; bases outside the gene matches: 9. The CDR3 spans 16 residues. The CDR3 DNA is TGCGCCAGCAGCATTGGACAGGGGGCAGGGGGAGAGACCCAGTACTTC. Protein sequence: CASSIGQGAGGETQYF.